Below, 32 T cell receptor beta chains from the same sample are listed, as sequenced in a study of prognosis after radiotherapy for stage I lung cancer. From genomic DNA, two-round multiplex PCR was used to amplify TCR beta CDR3. First-round PCR used primers specific to each TRBV and TRBJ gene. TCRdb recomputed calls from the multiplex PCR reads with MiXCR, one row per CDR3 protein. The sample lists some 28,000 distinct CDR3 sequences; around 32% were seen once. The source was PBMCs, collected before or after stereotactic body radiation therapy (not recorded which). These receptors were collected from a donor over 45 with non-small cell lung cancer.

As regards this clonotype: Sequence at one end of the junction differs from germline and may be a read error. The rearrangement joins TRBV19 to TRBJ1-6; D may be TRBD1 (5 bases). The CDR3 has 14 amino acids. Germline lookup yields CDR1 LNHDA and CDR2 SQIVND (reference sequence). The CDR3 nucleotides read TGTGCCAGTAGTTTACAGGCAGGGAATTCACCCCTCCAATTT. Encoded protein: CASSLQAGNSPLQF.

This clonotype has at least ten counts. In DNA form, the CDR3 reads TGTGCCAGCAGCTTAGCGCCGGGACAGGTATATAGCAATCAGCCCCAGCATTTT. Its translation: CASSLAPGQVYSNQPQHF. The chain recombines TRBV7-2 with TRBJ1-5; TRBD1 agrees at 8 bases. CDR3 length equals 18 residues. Per the germline V gene, CDR1 is SGHTA and CDR2 is FQGNSA. Trimming cost V 0 bases and J 0 bases; bases outside gene matches: 7.

This clonotype was seen many times. The gene calls are TRBV5-6 and TRBJ2-5; 10 bases are shared with TRBD2. In germline, CDR1 is SGHDT, CDR2 YYEEEE. V lost 4 bases, J lost 5 bases, and 8 bases stayed unmatched. The CDR3 has 15 residues. CDR3 sequence (DNA): TGTGCCAGCAGCATCGGGACTAGCGTAGGGGAGACCCAGTACTTC. Encoded protein: CASSIGTSVGETQYF.

The sample holds many counts of this clonotype. The chain links TRBV7-6 to TRBJ2-7, with D perhaps matching TRBD1 (6 bases). The germline V and J ends were trimmed by 6 bases and 7 bases, with 16 bases remaining between them. Germline CDR1 and CDR2: SGHVS and FNYEAQ. CDR3 length: 13 amino acids. This chain's CDR3 is CASRSMGAEEQYF. CDR3 in DNA: TGTGCCAGCAGGTCGATGGGGGCGGAAGAGCAGTACTTC.

In this sample, this clonotype is medium-sized. The chain combines TRBV6-1 with TRBJ2-2; 11 nucleotides align to TRBD2. This CDR3 has 18 amino acids. Losses at the gene ends were 0 bases for V and 10 bases for J; bases not matched to a gene: 13. The germline CDR1 and CDR2 sequences are MNHNS and SASEGT. In DNA form, the CDR3 reads TGTGCCAGCAGTGAAGCTTTTGCTAGCGGGAGGAAACACTTGGAGCTGTTTTTT. It codes for CASSEAFASGRKHLELFF.

In its sample, this clonotype is medium-sized. This chain connects TRBV20-1 to TRBJ2-7; D may be TRBD1 or TRBD2 (5 bases each). The length of the CDR3 is 12 residues. V lost 5 bases and J lost 6, with 14 bases in between. CDR1 is DFQATT, CDR2 SNEGSKA, per germline (reference sequence). CDR3 sequence reads: CSASGEGSEQYF. In DNA, the CDR3 is TGCAGTGCTTCAGGAGAGGGGAGCGAGCAGTACTTC.

This clonotype was seen ten or more times. This sequence joins TRBV30 and TRBJ1-4; D ambiguous. V was trimmed by 4 bases and J by 8 bases, leaving 8 bases between them. In germline, CDR1 is GTSNPN, CDR2 SVGIG (reference sequence). This CDR3 comprises 11 residues. The chain's CDR3 is CAWTWREKLFF. DNA for the CDR3: TGTGCCTGGACGTGGAGGGAAAAACTGTTTTTT.

The table lists this clonotype with many counts. The V call is TRBV11-2, the J call TRBJ2-3, with D tentatively TRBD2 (7 bases). The CDR3 spans 16 residues. Germline V gene lookup returns CDR1 SGHAT and CDR2 FQNNGV. V was pared by 5 bases and J by 2 bases, with 17 bases between. CDR3 coding DNA: TGTGCCAGCAGCCCTTTTGGCGGGGGCACCACAGATACGCAGTATTTT. This codes for CASSPFGGGTTDTQYF.

About this clonotype itself: One end of the junction fails to match germline, which may point to a read error. The V gene is TRBV11-2, the J gene TRBJ1-2, with D unresolved. The CDR3 spans 13 residues. Germline V gene sequence: CDR1 SGHAT, CDR2 FQNNGV. The chain's CDR3 is CASSSLLVYGYAF. The CDR3 nucleotides are TGTGCCAGCAGCTCTCTACTTGTCTATGGCTACGCCTTC.

This clonotype was counted at least ten times. The chain couples TRBV5-5 to TRBJ1-2; the match to TRBD1 covers 8 bases. Germline-derived CDR1 and CDR2 are SGHKS and YYEKEE (reference sequence). CDR3 size: 14 residues. The junction had 4 bases not matched to a gene; V was cut back by 4 bases and J by 2 bases. CDR3 sequence reads: CASSGQGSNYGYTF. The CDR3 DNA sequence: TGTGCCAGCAGCGGACAGGGATCGAACTATGGCTACACCTTC. The full variable domain, its missing parts supplied by reference TRBV5-5 and TRBJ1-2, is DAGVTQSPTHLIKTRGQQVTLRCSPISGHKSVSWYQQVLGQGPQFIFQYYEKEERGRGNFPDRFSARQFPNYSSELNVNALLLGDSALYLCASSGQGSNYGYTFGSGTRLTVV.

This clonotype was observed many times. Relative to the germline gene, one junction end is altered; a read error may explain this. The chain combines TRBV7-6 with TRBJ2-2, with 9 bases that match TRBD2. This CDR3 is 19 amino acids long. Per germline, CDR1 SGHVS and CDR2 FNYEAQ. CDR3 loop: CASSLATSGPFMNTGELFF. The CDR3 DNA reads as TGTGCCAGCAGCCTAGCAACTAGCGGGCCCTTCATGAACACCGGGGAGCTGTTTTTT.

This clonotype was observed at least ten times. The chain has TRBV20-1 and TRBJ2-5, with D perhaps matching TRBD1 or TRBD2 (6 bases each). The V gene's germline CDR1 is DFQATT and CDR2 SNEGSKA (reference sequence). The CDR3 has 21 amino acids. V was shortened by 1 base and J by 2 bases, with 32 bases between the two germline ends. The CDR3 nucleotides read TGCAGTGCTAGAGGGGGCAGGGGAGTGATGGTTTCGCGAGGAGGGCAAGAGACCCAGTACTTC. Residues: CSARGGRGVMVSRGGQETQYF.

As regards this clonotype: The junction does not match germline at one end; this may be a read error. The chain is built from TRBV5-6 and TRBJ2-7; 9 nucleotides agree with TRBD1. There are 15 residues in the CDR3. Germline loops: CDR1 SGHDT, CDR2 YYEEEE. The CDR3 bases are TGTGCCATCAGCTTGGTTATTGGGACAGGGCCCGAGCAGTACTTC. Translation gives CAISLVIGTGPEQYF.

The chain is built from TRBV2 and TRBJ2-3; 8 nucleotides agree with TRBD2. CDR3 size: 16 residues. The germline V gene has CDR1 SNHLY and CDR2 FYNNEI. V gave up 7 bases and J gave up 2 bases; unmatched junction bases: 11. CDR3 in DNA: TGTGCCAGCACCCTGGGGACTAGACCTTCCACAGATACGCAGTATTTT. It encodes CASTLGTRPSTDTQYF.

The gene calls are TRBV11-2 and TRBJ1-4, with D uncertain. Germline-derived CDR1 and CDR2 are SGHAT and FQNNGV. Trimming cost V 2 bases and J 7 bases, with 11 bases left between them. The CDR3 sequence is 14 residues long. CDR3 protein: CASSLIGGSEKLFF. The CDR3 DNA sequence: TGTGCCAGCAGCTTAATTGGCGGCAGTGAAAAACTGTTTTTT.

This clonotype has ten or more counts. An end of the junction does not agree with germline; a read error may underlie this. This chain links TRBV6-1 with TRBJ1-5; no definite D call. The germline V gene has CDR1 MNHNS and CDR2 SASEGT. This CDR3 comprises 16 residues. The CDR3 nucleotides read TGTGCCAGCACCCCCGTCGGGAGCCTAAGCAATCAGCTCCAGCATTTT. It encodes CASTPVGSLSNQLQHF.

About this clonotype itself: A much larger clonotype is one base distant, so this may be a read error. V usage is TRBV6-1 and J usage is TRBJ1-1; D is unclear. The ends were cut back, 4 bases at V and 2 bases at J, with 11 bases in the middle. Germline assignment: CDR1 MNHNS and CDR2 SASEGT. The CDR3 spans 14 residues. Here the CDR3 reads CASSGQGINTEAFF. The CDR3, as DNA: TGTGCCAGCAGTGGACAAGGAATTAACACTGAAGCTTTCTTT.

This clonotype came up many times. The chain recombines TRBV28 with TRBJ1-1; D may be TRBD1 (5 bases). CDR1 and CDR2 (germline): MDHEN, SYDVKM. The CDR3 sequence is 12 residues long. The germline V and J ends were trimmed by 7 bases and 5 bases, with 11 bases remaining between them. This CDR3 reads CASIYQGTEAFF. The DNA for the CDR3 is TGTGCCAGCATTTACCAGGGTACTGAAGCTTTCTTT.

This clonotype was recorded many times. The V call is TRBV6-5, the J call TRBJ1-6; a weak D match, TRBD1 (6 bases). V was trimmed by 2 bases and J by 9 bases, leaving 14 bases between them. Germline V gene data show CDR1 as MNHEY and CDR2 as SVGAGI. The CDR3 contains 15 residues. CDR3 nucleotides: TGTGCCAGCAGTTACGGTCAGGGGAGATTTTCACCCCTCCACTTT. Amino acids: CASSYGQGRFSPLHF.

The table lists this clonotype with many counts. This sequence joins TRBV19 and TRBJ2-3, with D hard to call. Germline V gene data show CDR1 as LNHDA and CDR2 as SQIVND (reference sequence). The CDR3 spans 13 residues. V was trimmed by 9 bases and J by 0 bases, leaving 10 bases between them. For the CDR3, the DNA is TGTGCCAGCTCTTACACTAGCACAGATACGCAGTATTTT. The encoded protein is CASSYTSTDTQYF.

The chain links TRBV28 to TRBJ1-5; a weak D match, TRBD1 (5 bases). V gave up 3 bases and J gave up 7 bases, with 16 bases separating them. The CDR3 loop spans 15 amino acids. Germline assignment: CDR1 MDHEN and CDR2 SYDVKM. The CDR3 loop reads CASSLGKGLRQPQHF. The DNA of the CDR3 is TGTGCCAGCAGTTTGGGGAAGGGGCTTAGGCAGCCCCAGCATTTT.

Concerning this clonotype: One junction end does not reproduce the germline sequence, and a read error may be involved. This chain uses TRBV7-2 with TRBJ2-7; 12 bases fit TRBD1. This CDR3 is 15 amino acids long. Germline V CDR1 and CDR2: SGHTA, FQGNSA. CDR3 residues: CASRQTGTGGYEQCF. CDR3 nucleotide sequence: TGTGCCAGCAGACAAACCGGGACAGGGGGCTACGAGCAGTGCTTC.

Comment on this clonotype: The junction departs from the called germline gene at one end, perhaps through a read error. The chain uses TRBV5-1 and TRBJ2-2; D uncertain. The CDR3 extends over 13 amino acids. CDR1 is SGHRS and CDR2 is YFSETQ in the germline V gene. CDR3 nucleotides: TGCGCTAGCAAGGGCCGTGCCACCGGGGAGCTGTTTTTT. Its translation is CASKGRATGELFF.

This clonotype was found many times. This rearrangement joins TRBV11-2 to TRBJ1-2; D is unresolved. The germline V gene has CDR1 SGHAT and CDR2 FQNNGV. Trimming cost V 4 bases and J 4 bases, with 10 bases left between them. The CDR3 is 13 amino acids. CDR3 protein: CASSSRLVYGYTF. CDR3 in DNA: TGTGCCAGCAGCTCTCGACTTGTCTATGGCTACACCTTC.

Sample share makes this clonotype medium-sized. V usage is TRBV6-1 and J usage is TRBJ1-6, with TRBD1 identical over 9 bases. There are 14 residues in the CDR3. Germline V gene sequence: CDR1 MNHNS, CDR2 SASEGT. V lost 6 bases to trimming and J lost 7 bases; unmatched junction nucleotides: 4. CDR3 nucleotides: TGTGCCAGCAGAGATGGGACAGGGAATTCACCCCTCCACTTT. Translation: CASRDGTGNSPLHF.

This clonotype was counted ten times or more. This chain connects TRBV7-8 to TRBJ2-1; 10 nucleotides match TRBD2. Germline CDR1 and CDR2: SGHVS and FQNEAQ. V was pared by 5 bases and J by 12 bases, with 16 bases of the junction left unmatched. This CDR3 contains 16 residues. CDR3 in amino acids: CASSRTFSGRLPRQFF. The CDR3 DNA reads as TGTGCCAGCAGCCGGACCTTTAGCGGGAGGCTCCCCCGGCAGTTCTTC.

This rearrangement joins TRBV5-1 to TRBJ2-7, with 10 bases lining up with TRBD1. Unmatched junction bases numbered 10, after V lost 0 bases and J lost 7 bases. The germline gives CDR1 SGHRS, CDR2 YFSETQ. The CDR3 spans 16 residues. The CDR3 bases are TGCGCCAGCAGCTTGGTTGGTCGGGGGACAGGGGTTGAGCAGTACTTC. Amino acid sequence: CASSLVGRGTGVEQYF.

This clonotype was seen many times. The chain has TRBV10-3 and TRBJ2-1, with 8 bases that match TRBD2. The CDR3 extends over 16 amino acids. V trimming: 5 bases; J trimming: 2 bases; junction bases outside the gene matches: 8. Germline V gives CDR1 ENHRY, CDR2 SYGVKD. The CDR3 nucleotides read TGTGCCATCAGTTCTACTAGCGGTGACACCTACAATGAGCAGTTCTTC. Translating it yields CAISSTSGDTYNEQFF.

This clonotype was counted a few times. The rearrangement uses TRBV28 and TRBJ2-3; 8 nucleotides match TRBD2. V lost 5 bases, J lost 5 bases, and 18 bases stayed unmatched. The germline gives CDR1 MDHEN, CDR2 SYDVKM. The CDR3 spans 18 residues. In nucleotides, the CDR3 is TGTGCCAGCAGTACCTCCTTCGGTGGGGGACTAGTGGAAGATACGCAGTATTTT. This translates into CASSTSFGGGLVEDTQYF.

The chain is built from TRBV4-3 and TRBJ2-2, with 7 bases matching TRBD1. The CDR3 extends over 14 amino acids. CDR1 and CDR2 (germline): LGHNA, YSLEER. The trim removed 3 bases at V and 6 bases at J, leaving 4 bases unmatched. The DNA for the CDR3 is TGCGCCAGCAGCCACGGTACAGGGGCCGGGGAGCTGTTTTTT. This codes for CASSHGTGAGELFF.

Note on this clonotype: A much larger clone sits a single nucleotide away, making a read error possible. The chain links TRBV5-6 to TRBJ2-2, with unresolved D. The CDR3 spans 13 residues. The germline V gene has CDR1 SGHDT and CDR2 YYEEEE. V was cut by 0 bases and J by 11 bases, with 11 bases left in between. CDR3 DNA sequence: TGTGCCAGCAGCTTGGTTGGGGATGATGAGCTGTTTTTT. Translation: CASSLVGDDELFF.

This clonotype was detected many times. The rearrangement joins TRBV4-1 to TRBJ2-3; 10 positions match TRBD2. Germline CDR1 MGHRA, CDR2 YSYEKL. V lost 4 bases to trimming and J lost 4 bases; unmatched junction nucleotides: 2. The CDR3 is 14 residues long. CDR3: CASSPGTSADTQYF. CDR3 DNA sequence: TGCGCCAGCAGCCCCGGGACTAGCGCAGATACGCAGTATTTT.